This entry lists 15 T cell receptor beta chains sequenced from one sample in a study of blood T cells in healthy people across ages. Primers used in a second PCR of about 6 to 12 cycles were a sample-barcoded 5' primer and a J-beta primer mix. MiXCR, applied by TCRdb to the 5' RACE reads, yields one record per CDR3 protein. The sample has about 1.1 million distinct CDR3 sequences; 35% to 45% are singletons. The specimen sequenced was blood. These receptor sequences come from a man between 18 and 29 years old in good health.

The chain couples TRBV3-1 to TRBJ2-5; the D call may be TRBD1 or TRBD2 (5 bases each). CDR1 LGHDT and CDR2 YNNKEL come from the germline V gene (reference sequence). This CDR3 region has 15 residues. Trimming cost V 4 bases and J 11 bases, with 23 bases left between them. The CDR3 protein is CASSRIAGEGDEQYF. CDR3 bases: TGTGCCAGCAGCCGGATTGCCGGGGAAGGGGATGAGCAGTACTTC.

The gene calls are TRBV6-6 and TRBJ2-5, with D hard to call. The J call is uncertain, as TRBJ2-1 better fits the DNA end. The CDR3 is made up of 14 amino acids. From germline, CDR1 is MNHNY and CDR2 SVGAGI (reference sequence). CDR3 nucleotide sequence: TGTGCCAGCAGTGGCTTCGCGGAACAAGAGACCCAGTTCTTC. It yields the protein CASSGFAEQETQFF.

V gene TRBV12-3 or TRBV12-4 combines with J gene TRBJ2-3, with 10 bases matching TRBD1. The V segment lost 7 bases and the J segment 14 bases; nucleotides outside the gene matches: 9. There are 12 residues in the CDR3. The CDR3 spells CASKTGQGGLYF. In DNA, the CDR3 is TGTGCCAGCAAGACTGGACAGGGGGGGTTGTATTTT.

A few counts support this clonotype. The chain has TRBV12-3 or TRBV12-4 and TRBJ1-5; 11 bases match TRBD1. This CDR3 region has 17 residues. Trimming took 5 bases from V and 0 from J; bases not matched to a gene: 6. The CDR3 DNA reads as TGTGCCAGCAGTGCCGGGACAGGGGGTCCTAGCAATCAGCCCCAGCATTTT. Its protein is CASSAGTGGPSNQPQHF.

Concerning this clonotype itself: One end of the junction varies from germline; a read error may be responsible. The chain carries TRBV7-2 and TRBJ2-2; 7 bases align to TRBD2. Germline V gene sequence: CDR1 SGHTA, CDR2 FQGNSA. CDR3 length equals 16 residues. This chain's CDR3 is CAISFSLAANTGELFF. The CDR3 DNA reads as TGTGCCATCAGCTTTAGTCTAGCGGCGAACACCGGGGAGCTGTTTTTT.

The V call is TRBV4-1, the J call TRBJ2-1; D might be TRBD2 (5 bases). This CDR3 is 15 amino acids long. From germline, CDR1 is MGHRA and CDR2 YSYEKL. V was cut by 4 bases and J by 6 bases, with 16 bases left in between. The CDR3 DNA reads as TGCGCCAGCAGCCCTAGCCTCGGGGTTAGCAATGAGCAGTTCTTC. It codes for CASSPSLGVSNEQFF.

This rearrangement joins TRBV4-3 to TRBJ2-3; 7 bases are a match to TRBD1. Per germline, CDR1 LGHNA and CDR2 YSLEER. The CDR3 is made up of 17 amino acids. The V and J ends lost 4 bases and 0 bases, in that order; junction bases with no gene match: 10. The CDR3 DNA follows: TGCGCCAGCAGCCCCTTCAACAGGGGTAGTAGCACAGATACGCAGTATTTT. Residues: CASSPFNRGSSTDTQYF.

This clonotype has just a few counts. The chain links TRBV4-2 to TRBJ1-2; 8 bases map to TRBD1. The trim removed 0 bases at V and 7 bases at J, leaving 7 bases unmatched. This CDR3 is built from 15 residues. Looked up from germline, CDR1 is LGHNA and CDR2 is YNFKEQ. CDR3 in DNA: TGTGCCAGCAGCCAAGAGCGCAGGGGGCTGTCTGGCTACACCTTC. It codes for CASSQERRGLSGYTF.

The gene calls are TRBV20-1 and TRBJ1-2, with 7 positions matching TRBD1. V shed 3 bases and J 2 bases; nucleotides not matched to a gene: 6. Germline assignment: CDR1 DFQATT and CDR2 SNEGSKA (reference sequence). CDR3 size: 14 residues. As DNA, the CDR3 is TGCAGTGCTAGTAACCGGGACAGCAACTATGGCTACACCTTC. Residues: CSASNRDSNYGYTF.

This clonotype showed up just a few times. Written as DNA, the CDR3 is TGTGCCAGCAGCAGAACGGTACAGGTCTCTGGGGCCAACGTCCTGACTTTC. Translated: CASSRTVQVSGANVLTF. V usage is TRBV5-6 and J usage is TRBJ2-6, with D possibly TRBD1 on 5 matching bases. Germline-derived CDR1 and CDR2 are SGHDT and YYEEEE. Trimming shortened V by 4 bases and J by 0 bases, and 14 bases separated the two germline ends. The CDR3 is made up of 17 amino acids.

This clonotype was found a few times. This chain uses TRBV4-1 with TRBJ1-1; D is uncertain. V was clipped by 5 bases and J by 0 bases, with 22 bases between them. The CDR3 sequence is 18 residues long. Germline loops: CDR1 MGHRA, CDR2 YSYEKL. CDR3: CASSTRTPRVVMNTEAFF. In DNA form, the CDR3 reads TGCGCCAGCAGCACCCGCACACCGAGGGTGGTAATGAACACTGAAGCTTTCTTT.

The rearrangement links TRBV12-3 or TRBV12-4 to TRBJ2-5; no definite D call. CDR3 length: 14 residues. Trimming cost V 3 bases and J 2 bases, with 10 bases left between them. The CDR3 loop reads CASSFSENQETQYF. CDR3 DNA sequence: TGTGCCAGCAGTTTTTCAGAGAATCAAGAGACCCAGTACTTC.

The rearrangement joins TRBV3-1 to TRBJ1-5, with no clear D. The CDR3 sequence is 16 residues long. Per germline, CDR1 LGHDT and CDR2 YNNKEL (reference sequence). The V gene lost 0 bases and the J gene lost 3 bases, with 12 bases spanning the gap. CDR3 coding DNA: TGTGCCAGCAGCCAAGATTGGGGAGTGGTCAATCAGCCCCAGCATTTT. This gives the protein CASSQDWGVVNQPQHF.

This clonotype was recorded a few times. The chain carries TRBV5-1 and TRBJ2-2; 7 positions match TRBD1. J gave up 6 bases and V 4 bases, and 15 bases lay outside the gene matches. The CDR3 has 17 residues. Germline CDR1 is SGHRS and CDR2 is YFSETQ. Here the CDR3 reads CASSPGGQSLTSGELFF. The CDR3, as DNA: TGCGCCAGCAGCCCTGGGGGACAGTCGTTAACATCCGGGGAGCTGTTTTTT.

This chain links TRBV20-1 with TRBJ1-2, with TRBD1 matching 8 bases. The V segment lost 6 bases and the J segment 4 bases; nucleotides outside the gene matches: 7. The germline V gene has CDR1 DFQATT and CDR2 SNEGSKA (reference sequence). The CDR3 length is 13 residues. The CDR3 loop is CSAQDRVSYGYTF. Written as DNA, the CDR3 is TGCAGTGCCCAGGACAGGGTTAGCTATGGCTACACCTTC.